This is a list of T cell receptor beta chains from one sample in a study of T-cell memory formation after mild COVID-19. TCRdb reprocessed the 5' RACE reads with MiXCR, giving one entry per CDR3 protein. This repertoire shows about 320,000 distinct CDR3 sequences, roughly an eighth found once; its top ten account for roughly a fifth. Specimen: PBMCs or a T cell subset sorted from them (not recorded which). Receptors were obtained from a young man who had mild COVID-19 (a few samples of this study predate the infection). Cell type and time point are not known. Both conserved end residues are part of each CDR3. A D gene is named only where the DNA matches it firmly. Clone sizes are given selectively: once, few, many, or a class where the clone is expanded.

v_call: TRBV9
clone_size: -
d_call: TRBD2
j_call: TRBJ2-3
cdr3_nt: TGTGCCAGCATCGCGACTAGCGGGGGCCGCACAGATACGCAGTATTTT
cdr3_aa: CASIATSGGRTDTQYF

v_call: TRBV27
clone_size: many
d_call: -
j_call: TRBJ2-3
cdr3_nt: TGTGCCAGCAGATTAGCGGATAGCACAGATACGCAGTATTTT
cdr3_aa: CASRLADSTDTQYF

v_call: TRBV12-3/TRBV12-4
clone_size: -
d_call: TRBD1
j_call: TRBJ1-1
cdr3_nt: TGTGCCAGCAGCCGAAGACAGGGGGACACTGAAGCTTTCTTT
cdr3_aa: CASSRRQGDTEAFF

v_call: TRBV11-2
clone_size: -
d_call: -
j_call: TRBJ2-7
cdr3_nt: TGTGCCAGCAGCTGGGCATCCGGGGACTACGAGCAGTACTTC
cdr3_aa: CASSWASGDYEQYF

v_call: TRBV5-1
clone_size: few
d_call: -
j_call: TRBJ1-1
cdr3_nt: TGCGCCAGCAGCTTGTTAGGGCAGTCTCACACTGAAGCTTTCTTT
cdr3_aa: CASSLLGQSHTEAFF

v_call: TRBV15
clone_size: few
d_call: -
j_call: TRBJ2-5
cdr3_nt: TGTGCCACCAGCAGAGAGGTAGTGAGAGAGACCCAGTACTTC
cdr3_aa: CATSREVVRETQYF

v_call: TRBV5-1
clone_size: many
d_call: -
j_call: TRBJ2-5
cdr3_nt: TGTGCCAGCAGCTTGGATAGGGAGACCCAGTACTTC
cdr3_aa: CASSLDRETQYF

v_call: TRBV12-3/TRBV12-4
clone_size: few
d_call: -
j_call: TRBJ2-4
cdr3_nt: TGTGCCAGCAGTGCCCGGGGGCCGCTAGCCAAAAACATTCAGTACTTC
cdr3_aa: CASSARGPLAKNIQYF

v_call: TRBV7-2
clone_size: few
d_call: -
j_call: TRBJ2-5
cdr3_nt: TGTGCCAGCAGCTTTGACGGGGGTATCGGAGAGACCCAGTACTTC
cdr3_aa: CASSFDGGIGETQYF

v_call: TRBV12-3/TRBV12-4
clone_size: few
d_call: -
j_call: TRBJ2-5
cdr3_nt: TGTGCCAGCAGGGTGGGACCGAAAAAGGACGTACAAGAGACCCAGTACTTC
cdr3_aa: CASRVGPKKDVQETQYF

v_call: TRBV4-1
clone_size: many
d_call: -
j_call: TRBJ2-1
cdr3_nt: TGCGCCAGCGCCCTTTTCGGGGGCCCTGACAATGAGCAGTTCTTC
cdr3_aa: CASALFGGPDNEQFF

v_call: TRBV29-1
clone_size: -
d_call: -
j_call: TRBJ2-4
cdr3_nt: TGCAGCGTTGAAAAAGGGGGTTTAGCCAAAAACATTCAGTACTTC
cdr3_aa: CSVEKGGLAKNIQYF

v_call: TRBV9
clone_size: -
d_call: -
j_call: TRBJ2-7
cdr3_nt: TGTGCCAGCAGCGCAGACGGCTTACCCTACGAGCAGTACTTC
cdr3_aa: CASSADGLPYEQYF

v_call: TRBV20-1
clone_size: -
d_call: -
j_call: TRBJ1-4
cdr3_nt: TGCAGTGCCACCGGACAGCCTAATGAAAAACTGTTTTTT
cdr3_aa: CSATGQPNEKLFF

v_call: TRBV4-2
clone_size: once
d_call: -
j_call: TRBJ2-2
cdr3_nt: TGTGCCAGCAGCCAAGCAACAGATGGTACCGGGGAGCTGTTTTTT
cdr3_aa: CASSQATDGTGELFF

v_call: TRBV2
clone_size: -
d_call: -
j_call: TRBJ2-1
cdr3_nt: TGTGCCAGCAGTGTCGGACTTTTAAATGAGCAGTTCTTC
cdr3_aa: CASSVGLLNEQFF

v_call: TRBV28
clone_size: -
d_call: TRBD1
j_call: TRBJ2-5
cdr3_nt: TGTGCCAGCAGTTTCACTACAGGGGGCCGGGAGACCCAGTACTTC
cdr3_aa: CASSFTTGGRETQYF

v_call: TRBV10-3
clone_size: -
d_call: TRBD1
j_call: TRBJ2-7
cdr3_nt: TGTGCCACATACCGGGACAGGGGGGACGAGCAGTACTTC
cdr3_aa: CATYRDRGDEQYF

v_call: TRBV5-6
clone_size: many
d_call: -
j_call: TRBJ1-1
cdr3_nt: TGTGCCAGCAGCTTGGTTCGGGGGACGACGCACACTGAAGCTTTCTTT
cdr3_aa: CASSLVRGTTHTEAFF

v_call: TRBV5-1
clone_size: few
d_call: TRBD1
j_call: TRBJ1-3
cdr3_nt: TGCGCCAGCAGCTCCGGACAGGGTCTCGGGAACACCATATATTTT
cdr3_aa: CASSSGQGLGNTIYF